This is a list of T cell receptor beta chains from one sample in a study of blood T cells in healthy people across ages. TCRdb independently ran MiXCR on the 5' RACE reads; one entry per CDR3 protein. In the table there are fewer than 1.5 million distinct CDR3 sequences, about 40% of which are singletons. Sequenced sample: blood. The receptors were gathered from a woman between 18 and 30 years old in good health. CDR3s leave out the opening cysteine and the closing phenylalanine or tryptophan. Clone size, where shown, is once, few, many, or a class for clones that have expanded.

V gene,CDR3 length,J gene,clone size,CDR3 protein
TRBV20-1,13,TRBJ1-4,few,SARDSGGSNEKLF
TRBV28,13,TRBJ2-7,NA,ASRPGLATSYEQY
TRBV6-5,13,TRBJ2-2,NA,ASSEGLGRAGELF
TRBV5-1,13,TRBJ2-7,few,ASSLTSGGRYEQY
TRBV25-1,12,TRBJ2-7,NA,ASRETGYYYEQY
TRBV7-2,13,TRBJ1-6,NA,ASSLGGAWNSPLH
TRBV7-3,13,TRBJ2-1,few,ASSFDREGYNEQF
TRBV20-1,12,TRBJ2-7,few,SARGTPSSYEQY
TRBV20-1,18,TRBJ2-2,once,SASPTPGTSGREPTGELF
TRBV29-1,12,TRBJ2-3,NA,SVPGQRSADTQY
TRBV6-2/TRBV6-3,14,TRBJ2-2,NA,ASRFQGGGNTGELF
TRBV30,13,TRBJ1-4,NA,AWSFADRGRPKLF
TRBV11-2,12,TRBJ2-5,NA,ASSFLGGWETQY